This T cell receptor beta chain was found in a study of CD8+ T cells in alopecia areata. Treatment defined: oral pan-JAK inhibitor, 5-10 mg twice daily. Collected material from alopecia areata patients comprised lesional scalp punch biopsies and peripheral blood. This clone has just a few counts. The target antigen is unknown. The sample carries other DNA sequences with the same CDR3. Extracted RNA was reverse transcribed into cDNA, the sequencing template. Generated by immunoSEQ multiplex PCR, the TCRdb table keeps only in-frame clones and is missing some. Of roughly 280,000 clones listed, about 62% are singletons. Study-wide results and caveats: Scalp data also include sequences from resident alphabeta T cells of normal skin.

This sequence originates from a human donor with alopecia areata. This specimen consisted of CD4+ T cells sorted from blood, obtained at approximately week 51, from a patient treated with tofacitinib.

CDR3 sequence (DNA): TGCAGTGCTAGGGCTTACAATGAGCAGTTCTTC. Translated, it gives CSARAYNEQFF. The chain uses TRBV20-1 and TRBJ2-1; no clear D gene. The V end lost 3 bases, the J end lost 4 bases, and 4 bases lay between the germline ends. The CDR3 has 11 amino acids. Germline V gene lookup returns CDR1 DFQATT and CDR2 SNEGSKA (reference sequence).